This TCR beta chain was sequenced for a study of T-cell memory formation after mild COVID-19. TCRdb re-derived calls from the 5' RACE reads in MiXCR, one entry per CDR3 protein. The sample yields approximately 230,000 distinct CDR3 sequences, roughly 17% seen once. The CDR3 extends over 14 amino acids. Trimming took 5 bases from V and 0 from J; bases not matched to a gene: 4. The germline gives CDR1 DFQATT, CDR2 SNEGSKA (reference sequence). Notes on this clonotype: What it recognizes is unknown.

Whole-study findings and limits: In second-wave clones peaking day 37, SARS-CoV-2 specificity remained unconfirmed. Mostly located in CM and EM were contracting CD4+ clones, with contracting CD8+ clones located in EMRA. Pre-infection memory already had some responding clones, implying cross-reactive memory joined.

Sequencing was done on a sample of PBMCs or a T cell subset sorted from them (not recorded which). This TCR came from a man aged 18 to 35 who had mild COVID-19 (a few samples of this study predate the infection). Cell type and time point are not known. The genes are TRBV20-1 and TRBJ2-3; 8 bases are shared with TRBD1. CDR3 loop: CSARDRSSTDTQYF. The CDR3 nucleotides are TGCAGTGCTCGGGACAGGTCTAGCACAGATACGCAGTATTTT.